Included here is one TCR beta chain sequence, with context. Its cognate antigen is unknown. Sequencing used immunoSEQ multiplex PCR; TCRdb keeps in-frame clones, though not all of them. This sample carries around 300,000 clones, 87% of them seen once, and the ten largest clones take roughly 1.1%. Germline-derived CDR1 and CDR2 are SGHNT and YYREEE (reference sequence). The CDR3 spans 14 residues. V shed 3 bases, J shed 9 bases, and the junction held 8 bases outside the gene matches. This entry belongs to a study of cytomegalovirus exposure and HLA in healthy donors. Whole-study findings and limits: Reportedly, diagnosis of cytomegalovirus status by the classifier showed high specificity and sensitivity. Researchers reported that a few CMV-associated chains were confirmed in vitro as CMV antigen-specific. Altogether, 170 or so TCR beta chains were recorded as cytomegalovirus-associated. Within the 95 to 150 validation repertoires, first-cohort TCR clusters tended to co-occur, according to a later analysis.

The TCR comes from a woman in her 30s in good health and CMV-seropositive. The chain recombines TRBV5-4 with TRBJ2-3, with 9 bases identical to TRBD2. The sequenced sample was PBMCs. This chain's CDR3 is CASSSRGGRETQYF. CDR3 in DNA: TGTGCCAGCAGCTCGCGGGGGGGCCGAGAGACGCAGTATTTT.